This TCR beta chain was retrieved from a study of T cell changes during pregnancy in multiple sclerosis. Sequencing was performed with immunoSEQ multiplex PCR; in TCRdb, only in-frame clones are kept and a portion is missing. Here the sample spans over 50,000 clones, approximately 90% being singletons. The germline CDR1 and CDR2 sequences are MRHNA and SNTAGT. There are 16 residues in the CDR3. Germline trimming cut 9 bases from V and 8 bases from J; bases unmatched to any gene: 17. This clone was detected once. This rearrangement joins TRBV6-4 to TRBJ2-1, with 9 bases lining up with TRBD2. The material sequenced was peripheral blood, taken in the first trimester of pregnancy. The sequence was collected from a female donor in good health, enrolled as a control in a pregnancy study. CDR3 DNA sequence: TGTGCCAGGAGAGAAAAAGTAGCGGGAGCCTTGGATGAGCAGTTCTTC. Translating gives CARREKVAGALDEQFF.